This entry is about one T cell receptor beta chain. The sample comes from a study of blood T cell repertoires in COVID-19. Measured with immunoSEQ multiplex PCR; TCRdb has only the in-frame clones, and not every one. The table lists over 150,000 clones, 65% to 80% of them singletons. Trimming removed 3 bases from V and 5 bases from J, with 11 bases in between. Germline CDR1 is MNHEY and CDR2 is SVGAGI. There are 15 residues in the CDR3. The sequencing sample was made of peripheral blood. The TCR was taken from a woman in her forties or fifties with acute or convalescent COVID-19. V gene TRBV6-5 combines with J gene TRBJ1-6; D possibly corresponds to TRBD1 (6 bases). The CDR3 loop is CASSYGGFDNSPLHF. In DNA form, the CDR3 reads TGTGCCAGCAGTTATGGGGGCTTCGATAATTCACCCCTCCACTTT.